These T cell receptor beta chains were read from a single sample in a study of blood T cell repertoires in COVID-19. TCRdb's copy holds only in-frame clones and misses some; the assay was immunoSEQ multiplex PCR. The sample lists 65,000 to 85,000 clones; 80% to 90% were seen once. Sequenced input: peripheral blood. These receptor sequences come from a human donor in a cohort sampled during active COVID-19. The CDR3 runs from the conserved cysteine through the conserved F or W. D genes are given only for firm matches. Some rows have no size entry. The others give once, few or many, or a class for an expanded clone.

len: 15; abundance: NA; d_gene: NA; v_gene: TRBV28; j_gene: TRBJ2-7; CDR3aa: CASSLGSQGLNEQYF; CDR3nt: TGTGCCAGCAGTTTAGGTAGTCAAGGACTAAACGAGCAGTACTTC
len: 15; abundance: NA; d_gene: TRBD1; v_gene: TRBV28; j_gene: TRBJ1-6; CDR3aa: CASSVSGQANSPLHF; CDR3nt: TGTGCCAGCAGTGTCTCAGGACAGGCTAATTCACCCCTCCACTTT
len: 17; abundance: NA; d_gene: TRBD2; v_gene: TRBV5-5; j_gene: TRBJ2-7; CDR3aa: CASSFGLAGGSSYEQYF; CDR3nt: TGTGCCAGCAGCTTCGGACTAGCGGGAGGAAGCTCCTACGAGCAGTACTTC
len: 15; abundance: NA; d_gene: NA; v_gene: TRBV7-2; j_gene: TRBJ1-1; CDR3aa: CASSLGGGMNTEAFF; CDR3nt: TGTGCCAGCAGCTTAGGCGGGGGAATGAACACTGAAGCTTTCTTT
len: 14; abundance: NA; d_gene: TRBD1; v_gene: TRBV7-2; j_gene: TRBJ1-1; CDR3aa: CASSFGQGGTEAFF; CDR3nt: TGTGCCAGCAGCTTCGGACAGGGCGGCACTGAAGCTTTCTTT
len: 16; abundance: NA; d_gene: NA; v_gene: TRBV29-1; j_gene: TRBJ2-3; CDR3aa: CSVDRAYHTDTDTQYF; CDR3nt: TGCAGCGTTGACAGGGCTTACCACACCGACACAGATACGCAGTATTTT
len: 15; abundance: NA; d_gene: NA; v_gene: TRBV3-1/TRBV3-2; j_gene: TRBJ1-4; CDR3aa: CASSQALVRGEKLFF; CDR3nt: TGTGCCAGCAGCCAAGCCCTAGTACGAGGTGAAAAACTGTTTTTT
len: 15; abundance: NA; d_gene: NA; v_gene: TRBV6-6; j_gene: TRBJ1-1; CDR3aa: CASTRRGAGNTEAFF; CDR3nt: TGTGCCAGCACTAGACGGGGGGCAGGGAACACTGAAGCTTTCTTT
len: 17; abundance: NA; d_gene: TRBD1; v_gene: TRBV5-1; j_gene: TRBJ2-2; CDR3aa: CASSLTVGQGKAGELFF; CDR3nt: TGCGCCAGCAGCTTGACTGTTGGACAGGGGAAGGCCGGGGAGCTGTTTTTT
len: 13; abundance: NA; d_gene: NA; v_gene: TRBV19; j_gene: TRBJ2-5; CDR3aa: CASSIPGEETQYF; CDR3nt: TGTGCCAGTAGTATCCCCGGGGAAGAGACCCAGTACTTC
len: 16; abundance: NA; d_gene: TRBD2; v_gene: TRBV7-3; j_gene: TRBJ2-1; CDR3aa: CASSLWSGRAYNEQFF; CDR3nt: TGTGCCAGCAGCTTATGGAGCGGGAGGGCCTACAATGAGCAGTTCTTC
len: 15; abundance: NA; d_gene: NA; v_gene: TRBV6-5; j_gene: TRBJ2-3; CDR3aa: CASSRSGLSTDTQYF; CDR3nt: TGTGCCAGCAGTCGCTCGGGACTCAGCACAGATACGCAGTATTTT
len: 14; abundance: NA; d_gene: NA; v_gene: TRBV6-5; j_gene: TRBJ2-1; CDR3aa: CASSRDSIYNEQFF; CDR3nt: TGTGCCAGCAGCCGGGACTCCATCTACAATGAGCAGTTCTTC
len: 16; abundance: NA; d_gene: TRBD1; v_gene: TRBV27; j_gene: TRBJ2-3; CDR3aa: CASRQNRGLGTDTQYF; CDR3nt: TGTGCCAGCAGACAAAACAGGGGGCTCGGCACAGATACGCAGTATTTT
len: 14; abundance: NA; d_gene: NA; v_gene: TRBV28; j_gene: TRBJ2-1; CDR3aa: CASSLGSSYNEQFF; CDR3nt: TGTGCCAGCAGTTTAGGGAGCTCCTACAATGAGCAGTTCTTC
len: 15; abundance: NA; d_gene: TRBD2; v_gene: TRBV4-1; j_gene: TRBJ2-3; CDR3aa: CASSQGTRRADTQYF; CDR3nt: TGCGCCAGCAGCCAAGGGACTAGGAGGGCAGATACGCAGTATTTT
len: 13; abundance: NA; d_gene: NA; v_gene: TRBV27; j_gene: TRBJ1-3; CDR3aa: CASSPRGGNTIYF; CDR3nt: TGTGCCAGCAGTCCCCGGGGGGGAAACACCATATATTTT
len: 14; abundance: once; d_gene: NA; v_gene: TRBV5-1; j_gene: TRBJ2-1; CDR3aa: CASKGANLHNEQFF; CDR3nt: TGCGCCAGCAAAGGGGCTAACCTACACAATGAGCAGTTCTTC
len: 19; abundance: NA; d_gene: TRBD1; v_gene: TRBV5-6; j_gene: TRBJ2-6; CDR3aa: CASSPTPWTGSGGANVLTF; CDR3nt: TGTGCCAGCAGCCCTACTCCCTGGACAGGTTCAGGAGGGGCCAACGTCCTGACTTTC
len: 15; abundance: few; d_gene: NA; v_gene: TRBV24-1; j_gene: TRBJ2-3; CDR3aa: CATSETLGGTDTQYF; CDR3nt: TGTGCCACCAGTGAAACCCTGGGCGGCACAGATACGCAGTATTTT
len: 15; abundance: few; d_gene: NA; v_gene: TRBV27; j_gene: TRBJ1-5; CDR3aa: CASKPSRVDNQPQHF; CDR3nt: TGTGCCAGCAAACCTTCCAGGGTAGACAATCAGCCCCAGCATTTT
len: 15; abundance: NA; d_gene: TRBD1; v_gene: TRBV13; j_gene: TRBJ1-6; CDR3aa: CASSLAQGARSPLHF; CDR3nt: TGTGCCAGCAGCTTAGCACAGGGGGCGCGATCACCCCTCCACTTT
len: 13; abundance: NA; d_gene: NA; v_gene: TRBV7-2; j_gene: TRBJ1-1; CDR3aa: CASSPRAYTEAFF; CDR3nt: TGTGCCAGCAGCCCCAGGGCCTACACTGAAGCTTTCTTT
len: 15; abundance: NA; d_gene: NA; v_gene: TRBV3-1/TRBV3-2; j_gene: TRBJ2-4; CDR3aa: CASSPGDQGGDIQYF; CDR3nt: TGTGCCAGCAGCCCAGGGGATCAGGGTGGGGACATTCAGTACTTC
len: 13; abundance: NA; d_gene: NA; v_gene: TRBV19; j_gene: TRBJ1-2; CDR3aa: CASSQGTRTGYTF; CDR3nt: TGTGCCAGTAGCCAGGGGACGAGAACCGGCTACACCTTC
len: 15; abundance: once; d_gene: TRBD2; v_gene: TRBV10-1; j_gene: TRBJ2-1; CDR3aa: CASSPLAGAYNEQFF; CDR3nt: TGCGCCAGCAGTCCACTAGCGGGGGCTTACAATGAGCAGTTCTTC
len: 15; abundance: NA; d_gene: NA; v_gene: TRBV7-8; j_gene: TRBJ1-4; CDR3aa: CASRGRGRGEEKLFF; CDR3nt: TGTGCCAGCAGGGGGAGGGGCAGGGGTGAAGAAAAACTGTTTTTT
len: 12; abundance: NA; d_gene: NA; v_gene: TRBV19; j_gene: TRBJ1-3; CDR3aa: CASWTPRNTIYF; CDR3nt: TGTGCCAGTTGGACTCCCAGAAACACCATATATTTT
len: 14; abundance: NA; d_gene: NA; v_gene: TRBV2; j_gene: TRBJ2-2; CDR3aa: CASRGGPNTGELFF; CDR3nt: TGTGCCAGCAGGGGGGGTCCTAACACCGGGGAGCTGTTTTTT
len: 15; abundance: NA; d_gene: TRBD1; v_gene: TRBV28; j_gene: TRBJ2-7; CDR3aa: CASSGPRQGTYEQYF; CDR3nt: TGTGCCAGCAGTGGGCCACGACAGGGAACCTACGAGCAGTACTTC
len: 12; abundance: NA; d_gene: NA; v_gene: TRBV30; j_gene: TRBJ1-3; CDR3aa: CAWTGAGNTIYF; CDR3nt: TGTGCCTGGACAGGGGCTGGAAACACCATATATTTT
len: 11; abundance: NA; d_gene: NA; v_gene: TRBV7-9; j_gene: TRBJ1-1; CDR3aa: CASTRDKEAFF; CDR3nt: TGTGCCAGCACACGGGACAAAGAAGCTTTCTTT
len: 14; abundance: NA; d_gene: NA; v_gene: TRBV4-3; j_gene: TRBJ2-2; CDR3aa: CASSQEVQDGELFF; CDR3nt: TGCGCCAGCAGCCAAGAGGTTCAGGACGGGGAGCTGTTTTTT
len: 15; abundance: once; d_gene: NA; v_gene: TRBV7-3; j_gene: TRBJ2-3; CDR3aa: CASSLMASIRDTQYF; CDR3nt: TGTGCCAGCAGCTTAATGGCTAGCATCCGAGATACGCAGTATTTT